A selection of T cell receptor beta chains follows, all from one sample in a study of blood T cells in healthy people across ages. Each CDR3 protein gets one entry after TCRdb re-called the 5' RACE reads with MiXCR. Of approximately 1.5 million distinct CDR3 sequences in the sample, approximately 39% were seen once. The sample taken for sequencing was blood. Receptors originate from a woman between 18 and 29 years old in good health. Both conserved end residues are part of each CDR3. A D gene is named only where the DNA matches it firmly. The listing skips clone size in some rows; elsewhere it reads once, few, many or a size class.

>TRBJ2-5|NA|TRBD1|TRBV29-1
CSVGTGGDRRETQYF
TGCAGCGTAGGGACAGGGGGAGACCGCCGGGAGACCCAGTACTTC
>TRBJ1-2|NA|NA|TRBV6-2/TRBV6-3
CANSYSYAGYTF
TGTGCCAACAGTTACTCGTATGCCGGCTACACCTTC
>TRBJ1-5|NA|NA|TRBV12-3/TRBV12-4
CASSPNGQGGNQPQHF
TGTGCCAGCAGTCCGAACGGCCAGGGTGGCAATCAGCCCCAGCATTTT
>TRBJ1-4|NA|NA|TRBV18
CASSPQLLEEKLFF
TGTGCCAGCTCACCTCAATTACTCGAGGAAAAACTGTTTTTT
>TRBJ1-1|few|NA|TRBV29-1
CSVEGRQAVTEAFF
TGCAGCGTTGAAGGTCGGCAGGCGGTAACTGAAGCTTTCTTT
>TRBJ2-3|NA|TRBD2|TRBV20-1
CSARVLAGGPDTQYF
TGCAGTGCTAGAGTTTTAGCGGGGGGTCCAGATACGCAGTATTTT
>TRBJ1-1|NA|NA|TRBV7-2
CASSPQGIEAFF
TGTGCCAGCAGTCCGCAGGGGATCGAAGCTTTCTTT
>TRBJ2-2|NA|TRBD2|TRBV6-5
CASSYRTSGAPNTGELFF
TGTGCCAGCAGTTACCGGACTAGCGGGGCACCCAACACCGGGGAGCTGTTTTTT
>TRBJ1-4|few|NA|TRBV5-1
CASLKRQYSEKLFF
TGCGCCAGCCTAAAGCGACAGTACTCTGAAAAACTGTTTTTT
>TRBJ2-5|NA|NA|TRBV4-1
CASSQGLAKETQYF
TGCGCCAGCAGCCAAGGCCTAGCGAAAGAGACCCAGTACTTC
>TRBJ1-2|few|TRBD1|TRBV20-1
CSARVDRENGYTF
TGCAGTGCTAGAGTAGACAGGGAAAATGGCTACACCTTC
>TRBJ1-6|NA|NA|TRBV7-2
CVSSLAGRVGSPPHF
TGTGTCAGCAGCTTAGCGGGCAGGGTAGGATCACCCCCCCACTTT
>TRBJ2-7|NA|NA|TRBV6-5
CASSYSTGVSYEQYF
TGTGCCAGCAGTTACTCCACCGGAGTGTCCTACGAGCAGTACTTC
>TRBJ2-7|NA|TRBD2|TRBV12-3/TRBV12-4
CASSAAGGSYEQYF
TGTGCCAGCAGCGCCGCGGGAGGGTCCTACGAGCAGTACTTC
>TRBJ2-3|few|NA|TRBV7-2
CASSLYRTEDTQYF
TGTGCCAGCAGCTTATACCGGACGGAAGATACGCAGTATTTT
>TRBJ1-3|NA|NA|TRBV7-6
CASSFGTGRNTIYF
TGTGCCAGCAGCTTTGGTACGGGGAGAAACACCATATATTTT
>TRBJ2-2|few|TRBD2|TRBV12-3/TRBV12-4
CASSPRLATNTGELFF
TGTGCCAGCAGTCCCAGACTAGCGACGAACACCGGGGAGCTGTTTTTT
>TRBJ1-4|NA|TRBD1|TRBV2
CASRAGQGAGGKLFF
TGTGCCAGCAGAGCGGGACAGGGCGCGGGGGGAAAACTGTTTTTT
>TRBJ2-1|NA|NA|TRBV14
CASSVYRTPNQETQFF
TGTGCCAGCAGCGTCTATCGGACACCTAACCAAGAGACCCAGTTCTTC
>TRBJ2-1|NA|NA|TRBV6-2/TRBV6-3
CASSVGGDRGEQFF
TGTGCCAGCAGTGTAGGCGGGGATCGGGGTGAGCAGTTCTTC
>TRBJ1-2|NA|TRBD1|TRBV3-1
CASRYAGTGRANYGYTF
TGTGCCAGCAGGTACGCAGGGACAGGGCGAGCTAACTATGGCTACACCTTC
>TRBJ1-2|NA|TRBD1|TRBV7-2
CASIARGRQGRYGYTF
TGTGCCAGCATCGCCCGAGGACGACAGGGGAGGTATGGCTACACCTTC
>TRBJ2-1|NA|TRBD2|TRBV7-3
CASSSKGSGSSNEQFF
TGTGCCAGCAGCTCGAAAGGTAGCGGGAGTTCGAATGAGCAGTTCTTC
>TRBJ1-4|few|TRBD1|TRBV2
CASSNEQGANEKLFF
TGTGCCAGCAGCAACGAACAGGGGGCTAATGAAAAACTGTTTTTT
>TRBJ2-7|NA|NA|TRBV20-1
CSAKGPMWTYEQYF
TGCAGTGCTAAGGGCCCTATGTGGACATACGAGCAGTACTTC
>TRBJ1-2|NA|TRBD1|TRBV28
CASRTIDRGLLDGYTF
TGTGCCAGCAGGACGATAGACAGGGGGCTGCTTGATGGCTACACCTTC
>TRBJ2-1|NA|NA|TRBV20-1
CSARAGAYYNEQFF
TGCAGTGCTAGAGCAGGAGCCTACTACAATGAGCAGTTCTTC
>TRBJ1-1|NA|TRBD1|TRBV29-1
CSAVDREAAFF
TGCAGCGCTGTAGACAGGGAGGCCGCTTTCTTT
>TRBJ2-7|NA|NA|TRBV7-2
CASSYGLGYEQYF
TGTGCCAGCAGCTACGGACTGGGCTACGAGCAGTACTTC
>TRBJ1-1|NA|NA|TRBV28
CASTLNGAEAFF
TGTGCCAGCACCTTGAATGGAGCTGAAGCTTTCTTT
>TRBJ1-1|NA|NA|TRBV20-1
CSASDGEAFF
TGCAGTGCTAGTGACGGAGAAGCTTTCTTT
>TRBJ2-4|once|NA|TRBV6-6
CASRPRRTPQWGNIQYF
TGTGCCAGCAGACCACGCAGGACTCCCCAATGGGGGAACATTCAGTACTTC
>TRBJ1-2|NA|NA|TRBV6-2/TRBV6-3
CASSRTTKIDYGYTF
TGTGCCAGCAGTCGGACAACCAAAATAGACTATGGCTACACCTTC